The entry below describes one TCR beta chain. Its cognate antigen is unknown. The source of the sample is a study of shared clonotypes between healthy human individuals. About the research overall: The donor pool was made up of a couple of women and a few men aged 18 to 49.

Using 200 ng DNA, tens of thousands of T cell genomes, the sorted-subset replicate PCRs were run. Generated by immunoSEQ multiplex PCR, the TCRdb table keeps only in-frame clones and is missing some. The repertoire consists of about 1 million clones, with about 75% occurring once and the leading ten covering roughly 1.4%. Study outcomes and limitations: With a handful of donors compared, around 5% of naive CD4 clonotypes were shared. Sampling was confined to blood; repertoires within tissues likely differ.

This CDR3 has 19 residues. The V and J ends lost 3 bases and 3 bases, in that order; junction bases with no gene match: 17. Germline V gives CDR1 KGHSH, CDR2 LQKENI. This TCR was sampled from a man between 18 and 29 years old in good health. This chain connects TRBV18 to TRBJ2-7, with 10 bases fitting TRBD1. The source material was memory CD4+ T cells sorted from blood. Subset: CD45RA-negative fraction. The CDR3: CASSPERAAGTGVRYEQYF. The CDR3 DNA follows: TGTGCCAGCTCACCTGAAAGAGCTGCCGGGACAGGGGTTCGCTACGAGCAGTACTTC.